This T cell receptor beta chain was profiled in a study of CD8 T cells in ankylosing spondylitis. Whole-study results and caveats: Clones linked with disease were CD8+ and fairly uncommon in the peripheral blood.

As the method for making TCR beta libraries, quantitative 5'-RACE with molecular barcodes was used. TCRdb analysed the 5' RACE reads with MiXCR anew, one entry per CDR3 protein. The table records 50,000 to 70,000 distinct CDR3 sequences, about 6.2% of them present only once. This clonotype was counted between two and nine times. As yet, its antigen is unknown. V gave up 0 bases and J gave up 8 bases, with 3 bases separating them. This CDR3 is built from 11 residues. In germline, CDR1 is SGDLS, CDR2 YYNGEE. The V gene is TRBV9, the J gene TRBJ2-1, with D hard to call. Sample: synovial fluid, either unsorted or a sorted T cell fraction (not recorded which). The clonotype was recovered from a male donor with ankylosing spondylitis. For the CDR3, the DNA is TGTGCCAGCAGCGTAGGCTATGAGCAGTTCTTC. It codes for CASSVGYEQFF.